The rows below give T cell receptor beta chains drawn from one sample of a study of vaccination and CD4 T cells after COVID-19. Each CDR3 protein is one row after TCRdb ran MiXCR on the PCR reads. The table lists about 23,000 distinct CDR3 sequences, around 69% of them singletons. No cognate antigen is known for these TCRs. The sequencing used CD4+ T cells from blood, cultured in vitro, collected after SARS-CoV-2 vaccination. Source of these receptors: a human donor who received a COVID-19 vaccine. Each CDR3 is given with its conserved first and last residue. Each record gives: clone size, D gene, J gene, V gene, CDR3 DNA, CDR3 protein. D genes are given only for firm matches. Where a row states a size, it is once, few, many or the class of an expanded clone; other rows omit it.

few - TRBJ1-6 TRBV6-1 TGTGCCAGCAGTCGACAGGTTCGGGGAAATTCACCCCTCCACTTT CASSRQVRGNSPLHF
- TRBD2 TRBJ2-5 TRBV24-1 TGTGCCACCAGTGTGGCGGGGGTGGCGGAGACCCAGTACTTC CATSVAGVAETQYF
- TRBD1 TRBJ1-5 TRBV2 TGTGCCAGCAGTGAGGAGGGGGCTGATGAGAGCAATCAGCCCCAGCATTTT CASSEEGADESNQPQHF
- - TRBJ2-5 TRBV7-2 TGTGCCAGCACCCCCCTTAGGGGACGAGAGACCCAGTACTTC CASTPLRGRETQYF
few TRBD1 TRBJ2-7 TRBV20-1 TGCAGTGCTAGAGAACTTGGACAGGGAACCTACGAGCAGTACTTC CSARELGQGTYEQYF
few TRBD1 TRBJ1-5 TRBV24-1 TGTGCCACCAGTGACGGGGACAGGGTAAGCAATCAGCCCCAGCATTTT CATSDGDRVSNQPQHF
- - TRBJ1-2 TRBV19 TGTGCCAGTGGCAGGGGATTAGTCTATGGCTACACCTTC CASGRGLVYGYTF
- TRBD1 TRBJ2-1 TRBV30 TGTGCCTCGCCGGGACAGGGAGGGAATGAGCAGTTCTTC CASPGQGGNEQFF
once - TRBJ2-2 TRBV6-1 TGTGCCAGCAGTAGGCGACTAGTCGGTGACACCGGGGAGCTGTTTTTT CASSRRLVGDTGELFF
- - TRBJ1-2 TRBV10-3 TGTGCCATCAGTCAGACAGCAAACTATGGCTACACCTTC CAISQTANYGYTF
- - TRBJ1-1 TRBV10-2 TGCGCCAGCAGTGAGGGGAACACTGAAGCTTTCTTT CASSEGNTEAFF
- TRBD2 TRBJ2-1 TRBV7-2 TGTGCCAGCAGCCCGACTAGCGGGGGGGCCTGGGAGCAGTTCTTC CASSPTSGGAWEQFF
- - TRBJ2-7 TRBV24-1 TGTGCCACCAGTGATATAGGGGCCTACGAGCAGTACTTC CATSDIGAYEQYF
- TRBD1 TRBJ1-2 TRBV20-1 TGCAGTGCTAGTGAGAACAGGGGGGACTATGGCTACACCTTC CSASENRGDYGYTF
- TRBD1 TRBJ1-4 TRBV27 TGTGCCAGCAGTTTCGGGACAGAAGTCAATGAAAAACTGTTTTTT CASSFGTEVNEKLFF
- - TRBJ2-5 TRBV21-1 TGTGCCAGCCGCAGTAGTAATCACGACAGGGGGCGCTTAGGCCAAGAGACCCAGTACTTC CASRSSNHDRGRLGQETQYF
- TRBD2 TRBJ2-7 TRBV25-1 TGTGCCAGCAGTGATCTCGAGGATGGGGGGGGTCATGGTTACTACGAGCAGTACTTC CASSDLEDGGGHGYYEQYF
few - TRBJ1-5 TRBV6-1 TGTGCCAGCAGGGACAGTGATAGCAATCAGCCCCAGCATTTT CASRDSDSNQPQHF
few - TRBJ2-5 TRBV10-3 TGTGCCATCAGCGCCGAGGGGGGTGCAGAGACCCAGTACTTC CAISAEGGAETQYF
- - TRBJ2-5 TRBV20-1 TGCAGTGCTAGAGACCCCCCCCGACTAGTTACGAAAGAGACCCAGTACTTC CSARDPPRLVTKETQYF
few - TRBJ1-1 TRBV20-1 TGCAGTGCTAGAGATCCCGGGGGGGGATTGAACACTGAAGCTTTCTTT CSARDPGGGLNTEAFF
- TRBD1 TRBJ1-2 TRBV15 TGTGCCACCAGCATCCGGGACAGGGGTAACTATGGCTACACCTTC CATSIRDRGNYGYTF
- - TRBJ1-1 TRBV6-1 TGTGCCAGCAGTGTTCATGGGAGGGGGAACACTGAAGCTTTCTTT CASSVHGRGNTEAFF